The next 6 T cell receptor beta chains were all read from a single sample in a study of T cells in Graves' hyperthyroidism and ophthalmopathy. Researchers took RNA transcripts and amplified the TCR beta CDR3 regions from them. During a first-round RT-PCR of the TCR CDR3, the HTBI primer set was used. TCRdb reanalysed the multiplex PCR reads using MiXCR and keeps one entry per CDR3 protein. The table lists roughly 720,000 distinct CDR3 sequences, roughly 17% of them singletons. The sequencing sample was made of blood. The source is a man aged 50 to 60 with Graves' hyperthyroidism.

The chain is built from TRBV18 and TRBJ1-2; 9 bases align to TRBD1. The length of the CDR3 is 15 residues. The J segment lost 4 bases and the V segment lost 3 bases, leaving 6 bases of the junction unmatched. Looked up from germline, CDR1 is KGHSH and CDR2 is LQKENI. Written as DNA, the CDR3 is TGTGCCAGCTCACCTACGCGGACAGGGGCCTATGGCTACACCTTC. This translates into CASSPTRTGAYGYTF.

Ten or more counts support this clonotype. This chain joins TRBV7-8 and TRBJ1-5; a possible D gene is TRBD1 (6 bases). Germline V lookup: CDR1 SGHVS, CDR2 FQNEAQ. Trimming took off 4 bases at V and 6 bases at J, with 16 bases between the two ends. This CDR3 contains 15 residues. CDR3 DNA sequence: TGTGCCAGCAGCTCACAGACAGGAGGGAGTCAGCCCCAGCATTTT. This sequence encodes CASSSQTGGSQPQHF.

At least ten counts were recorded for this clonotype. V gene TRBV7-3 combines with J gene TRBJ1-5, with D hard to call. V was trimmed by 2 bases and J by 0 bases, leaving 20 bases between them. Germline assignment: CDR1 SGHTA and CDR2 FQGTGA. The CDR3 has 19 residues. CDR3 loop: CASSLHGPQLQYSNQPQHF. As DNA, the CDR3 is TGTGCCAGCAGCTTACATGGGCCCCAACTGCAATATAGCAATCAGCCCCAGCATTTT. The complete variable domain, with remaining parts taken from reference TRBV7-3 and TRBJ1-5, reads GAGVSQTPSNKVTEKGKYVELRCDPISGHTALYWYRQSLGQGPEFLIYFQGTGAADDSGLPNDRFFAVRPEGSVSTLKIQRTERGDSAVYLCASSLHGPQLQYSNQPQHFGDGTRLSIL.

The chain uses TRBV10-3 and TRBJ2-1; TRBD2 is a possible D gene (5 bases). The germline gives CDR1 ENHRY, CDR2 SYGVKD. This CDR3 spans 15 amino acids. The germline V and J ends were trimmed by 6 bases and 0 bases, with 12 bases remaining between them. CDR3 residues: CAIREAQSSYNEQFF. The CDR3, as DNA: TGTGCCATCAGGGAGGCTCAGAGCTCCTACAATGAGCAGTTCTTC.

The V gene is TRBV7-6, the J gene TRBJ2-2, with 8 bases fitting TRBD2. The V gene end was trimmed by 1 base and the J gene end by 1 base; junction bases not matched to a gene: 8. CDR3 length: 18 residues. The V gene's germline CDR1 is SGHVS and CDR2 FNYEAQ. The CDR3 sequence is CASSLVFSGEQNTGELFF. Written as DNA, the CDR3 is TGTGCCAGCAGCTTAGTTTTTAGCGGGGAACAGAACACCGGGGAGCTGTTTTTT.

The rearrangement uses TRBV12-3 or TRBV12-4 and TRBJ2-2; the D gene could be TRBD1 or TRBD2 (5 bases each). Trimming stripped 1 base from V and 6 bases from J, with 9 bases between. The CDR3 has 14 amino acids. This chain's CDR3 is CASSLVVGAGELFF. For the CDR3, the DNA is TGTGCCAGCAGTTTAGTTGTGGGGGCCGGGGAGCTGTTTTTT.